The 16 T cell receptor beta chains given below trace back to one sample, sequenced in a study of shared clonotypes between healthy human individuals (dated by TCRdb to 2018 to 2021). The library was obtained by the immunoSEQ multiplex PCR assay. Sourced from immuneACCESS, this table was stored by TCRdb with only in-frame sequences that have V and J called. A share of the clones is absent; for the studies checked, an unresolved V gene accounts for under half, and the remainder has no known explanation. Within this sample are a few million clones, with under 97% of them counted one time only. Around 0.13% of the sample comes from the top ten. The sample was naive CD4+ T cells sorted from blood. The cell subset or site label corresponds to: CD45RA+ positively selected. All receptors come from a young man in good health.

This clone was recorded only once. The J gene is TRBJ1-5, the V gene TRBV2; no definite D call. The germline V gene encodes CDR1 SNHLY and CDR2 FYNNEI. The V gene lost 6 bases and the J gene lost 6 bases, with 12 bases spanning the gap. The CDR3 loop spans 13 amino acids. The chain's CDR3 is CASRGTLGQPQHF. CDR3 sequence (DNA): TGTGCCAGCAGAGGCACCCTAGGTCAGCCCCAGCATTTT.

The chain recombines TRBV11-2 with TRBJ2-4; 10 nucleotides align to TRBD2. J lost 7 bases, V lost 3 bases, and 3 bases had no gene match. The CDR3 spans 14 residues. CDR1 and CDR2 (germline): SGHAT, FQNNGV. The CDR3 nucleotides read TGTGCCAGCAGCTTGCTAGCGGGAGACAACATTCAGTACTTC. Translation gives CASSLLAGDNIQYF.

The rearrangement joins TRBV7-8 to TRBJ2-5; 8 bases fit TRBD2. Per germline, CDR1 SGHVS and CDR2 FQNEAQ. CDR3 size: 17 residues. J was trimmed by 3 bases and V by 0 bases; bases with no gene match: 9. CDR3 sequence (DNA): TGTGCCAGCAGCTTAGCGTGGCAGCGGGAGTTAAAAGAGACCCAGTACTTC. This sequence encodes CASSLAWQRELKETQYF.

CDR3 region: CASSFDGSGNYGYTF. The CDR3 DNA reads as TGTGCCAGCAGCTTCGATGGCAGCGGTAACTATGGCTACACCTTC. The genes are TRBV7-2 and TRBJ1-2; D gene unclear. The V gene lost 3 bases and the J gene lost 1 base, with 12 bases spanning the gap. The CDR3 totals 15 residues. Germline loops: CDR1 SGHTA, CDR2 FQGNSA.

The chain recombines TRBV6-6 with TRBJ1-5; 9 bases line up with TRBD1. The CDR3 contains 16 residues. The germline V gene has CDR1 MNHNY and CDR2 SVGAGI (reference sequence). With V trimmed by 6 bases and J by 2 bases, 8 bases remained unmatched. Here the CDR3 DNA reads TGTGCCAGCAGGACGGGACAGGGCGGGGGCAATCAGCCCCAGCATTTT. Protein sequence: CASRTGQGGGNQPQHF.

The gene calls are TRBV7-9 and TRBJ1-6, with a weak D call TRBD1 (6 bases). The CDR3 has 14 amino acids. The germline V gene encodes CDR1 SEHNR and CDR2 FQNEAQ (reference sequence). Between the trimmed V and J ends, which lost 7 bases and 4 bases, there was a span of 11 bases. The CDR3 sequence: CASTTTGYNSPLHF. The CDR3 coding sequence is TGTGCCAGCACGACGACAGGATATAATTCACCCCTCCACTTT.

The V gene is TRBV6-4, the J gene TRBJ2-7; the D gene is possibly TRBD1 (6 bases). V gave up 6 bases and J gave up 2 bases, with 14 bases separating them. CDR1 and CDR2 (germline): MRHNA, SNTAGT. The CDR3 runs to 14 residues. The CDR3 nucleotides read TGTGCCAGCAGCAACAGGGCCCAGGCCTACGAGCAGTACTTC. Protein: CASSNRAQAYEQYF.

The chain employs TRBV7-2 and TRBJ1-2; D ambiguous. The ends were cut back, 1 base at V and 5 bases at J, with 8 bases in the middle. The CDR3 is made up of 13 amino acids. The germline gives CDR1 SGHTA, CDR2 FQGNSA. The CDR3 DNA is TGTGCCAGCAGCTTAGGTCATATTTATGGCTACACCTTC. This translates into CASSLGHIYGYTF.

V gene TRBV19 combines with J gene TRBJ1-1; TRBD1 aligns across 9 bases. The CDR3 is 17 amino acids. J was trimmed by 8 bases and V by 5 bases; bases with no gene match: 18. Germline CDR1 reads LNHDA; CDR2 reads SQIVND (reference sequence). DNA for the CDR3: TGTGCCAGTAGTTCTAGTTCGGGGACAGGGAGGTTTGCAGAAGCTTTCTTT. Translating it yields CASSSSSGTGRFAEAFF. Full variable domain (missing parts from reference TRBV19 and TRBJ1-1): DGGITQSPKYLFRKEGQNVTLSCEQNLNHDAMYWYRQDPGQGLRLIYYSQIVNDFQKGDIAEGYSVSREKKESFPLTVTSAQKNPTAFYLCASSSSSGTGRFAEAFFGQGTRLTVV.

The chain links TRBV7-2 to TRBJ2-7, with 14 bases matching TRBD2. CDR3 size: 15 residues. Germline V gene data show CDR1 as SGHTA and CDR2 as FQGNSA. V lost 3 bases, J lost 4 bases, and 2 bases stayed unmatched. The CDR3 sequence: CASSFGTSGRYEQYF. CDR3 DNA: TGTGCCAGCAGCTTTGGGACTAGCGGGAGATACGAGCAGTACTTC.

V gene TRBV4-1 combines with J gene TRBJ1-1; a possible D gene is TRBD1 (5 bases). The CDR3 spans 14 residues. The V end was cut by 1 base, the J end by 1 base, with 7 bases between. Germline-derived CDR1 and CDR2 are MGHRA and YSYEKL. The CDR3, as DNA: TGCGCCAGCAGCCAAGGGACAACGAACACTGAAGCTTTCTTT. Encoded protein: CASSQGTTNTEAFF.

The chain uses TRBV7-9 and TRBJ2-3; D is uncertain. The CDR3 consists of 16 residues. Trimming removed 2 bases from V and 1 base from J, with 13 bases in between. CDR1 and CDR2 from the germline V gene are SEHNR and FQNEAQ (reference sequence). The CDR3 DNA is TGTGCCAGCAGCTTACGGCCGTTCGGAGGCACAGATACGCAGTATTTT. The encoded protein is CASSLRPFGGTDTQYF.

V and J are TRBV18 and TRBJ1-4; no firm D call. The V end was cut by 6 bases, the J end by 1 base, with 15 bases between. Germline loops: CDR1 KGHSH, CDR2 LQKENI. The CDR3 loop spans 16 amino acids. The CDR3 loop is CASSPNGRGTNEKLFF. CDR3 DNA: TGTGCCAGCTCGCCGAATGGACGGGGAACTAATGAAAAACTGTTTTTT.

V gene TRBV7-9 combines with J gene TRBJ1-1, with D unresolved. Germline V lookup: CDR1 SEHNR, CDR2 FQNEAQ (reference sequence). The CDR3 is 14 amino acids. V was clipped by 3 bases and J by 3 bases, with 11 bases between them. The CDR3 sequence is CASSLGLQHTEAFF. The CDR3 bases are TGTGCCAGCAGCTTGGGGTTACAGCACACTGAAGCTTTCTTT.

The rearrangement joins TRBV5-4 to TRBJ2-4; possibly TRBD2 for D (5 bases). Germline CDR1 is SGHNT and CDR2 is YYREEE (reference sequence). The CDR3 has 15 amino acids. V was cut by 0 bases and J by 1 base, with 8 bases left in between. The CDR3 DNA follows: TGTGCCAGCAGCTTGGTCGGGGAGGCCAAAAACATTCAGTACTTC. Its translation is CASSLVGEAKNIQYF. Variable domain in full (rest from reference TRBV5-4 and TRBJ2-4): ETGVTQSPTHLIKTRGQQVTLRCSSQSGHNTVSWYQQALGQGPQFIFQYYREEENGRGNFPPRFSGLQFPNYSSELNVNALELDDSALYLCASSLVGEAKNIQYFGAGTRLSVL.

V usage is TRBV5-1 and J usage is TRBJ2-1, with D possibly matching TRBD2 (7 bases). In germline, CDR1 is SGHRS, CDR2 YFSETQ. With 4 bases removed from V and 0 bases from J, the gap between germline ends came to 20 bases. CDR3 length equals 18 residues. The CDR3 protein is CASSLRGHLPNSYNEQFF. The CDR3 DNA is TGCGCCAGCAGCCTGCGGGGGCACCTGCCCAACTCCTACAATGAGCAGTTCTTC.